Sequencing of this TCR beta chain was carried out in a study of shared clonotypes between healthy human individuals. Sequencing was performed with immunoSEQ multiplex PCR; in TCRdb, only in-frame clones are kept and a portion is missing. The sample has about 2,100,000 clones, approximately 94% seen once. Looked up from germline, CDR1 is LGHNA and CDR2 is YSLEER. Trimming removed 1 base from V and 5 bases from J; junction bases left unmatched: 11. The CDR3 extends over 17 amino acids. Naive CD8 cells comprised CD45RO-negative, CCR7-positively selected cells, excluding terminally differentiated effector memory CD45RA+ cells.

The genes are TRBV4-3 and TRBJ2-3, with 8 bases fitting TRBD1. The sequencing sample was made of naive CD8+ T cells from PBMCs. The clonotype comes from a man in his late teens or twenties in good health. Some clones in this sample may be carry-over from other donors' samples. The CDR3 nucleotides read TGCGCCAGCAGCCAAGTTGCTGGACAGGGTAATTTAGATACGCAGTATTTT. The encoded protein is CASSQVAGQGNLDTQYF.